The T cell receptor beta chain described here comes from a study of cytomegalovirus exposure and HLA in healthy donors. With 60 Vbeta and 13 Jbeta primers, the PCR was carried out. TCRdb's table, derived via immunoSEQ multiplex PCR, lists solely in-frame clones and lacks some. The data show around 40,000 clones, approximately 60% seen once. J lost 4 bases, V lost 3 bases, and 8 bases had no gene match. Germline loops: CDR1 SQVTM, CDR2 ANQGSEA. The CDR3 covers 14 residues. The origin of this receptor is a human donor in good health. The chain is built from TRBV29-1 and TRBJ1-2; the match to TRBD1 covers 7 bases. Source material: PBMCs. Here the CDR3 reads CSVEGQSLGYGYTF. In DNA form, the CDR3 reads TGCAGCGTTGAGGGACAGAGCTTAGGCTATGGCTACACCTTC. The full variable domain, in which reference TRBV29-1 and TRBJ1-2 provide the parts outside the CDR3, is SAVISQKPSRDICQRGTSLTIQCQVDSQVTMMFWYRQQPGQSLTLIATANQGSEATYESGFVIDKFPISRPNLTFSTLTVSNMSPEDSSIYLCSVEGQSLGYGYTFGSGTRLTVV.